These 4 T cell receptor beta chains came from one sample sequenced in a study of beta chain features in type 1 diabetes (dated by TCRdb to 2016 to 2019). The library was produced with the immunoSEQ multiplex PCR assay. The entire amount of isolated RNA was reverse transcribed using the High Capacity cDNA Reverse Transcription Kit, so the sequenced TCRB transcripts were expressed ones. Held by TCRdb, this immuneACCESS table contains in-frame sequences only and omits some clones. Under half of the omission traces to an unresolved V gene where checked; the cause of the rest is unknown. The sample yields 300,000 to 350,000 clones; approximately 8% were counted once. Together, the top ten hold around 0.45% of the sample. What was sequenced was central memory CD4+ T cells from blood. These receptor sequences come from a young woman in good health.

The chain is built from TRBV6-5 and TRBJ1-4; 8 bases line up with TRBD1. The CDR3 consists of 15 residues. Germline values: CDR1 MNHEY, CDR2 SVGAGI. V trimming: 6 bases; J trimming: 6 bases; junction bases outside the gene matches: 9. The CDR3 region is CASSHRGGSHEKLFF. In nucleotides, the CDR3 is TGTGCCAGCAGCCACAGGGGGGGCTCGCATGAAAAACTGTTTTTT.

This clone was counted between two and nine times. The V and J genes are TRBV9 and TRBJ2-2, with D possibly being TRBD1 or TRBD2 (5 bases each). The CDR3 sequence is 17 residues long. CDR1 is SGDLS and CDR2 is YYNGEE in the germline V gene. V lost 0 bases, J lost 2 bases, and 14 bases lay in between. The chain's CDR3 is CASSVGVGTANTGELFF. The CDR3, as DNA: TGTGCCAGCAGCGTAGGAGTCGGGACGGCAAACACCGGGGAGCTGTTTTTT.

The chain joins TRBV28 to TRBJ1-2, with D maybe TRBD1 (6 bases). From germline, CDR1 is MDHEN and CDR2 SYDVKM. The CDR3 covers 17 residues. Between the trimmed V and J ends, which lost 3 bases and 2 bases, there was a span of 19 bases. The DNA of the CDR3 is TGTGCCAGCAGTTTTAGGGGGAACAGGTTGTTAAACTATGGCTACACCTTC. Translating gives CASSFRGNRLLNYGYTF.

This clone occurred a few times. V and J are TRBV2 and TRBJ2-2, with 10 positions matching TRBD2. The CDR3 loop spans 15 amino acids. V shed 8 bases, J shed 5 bases, and the junction held 8 bases outside the gene matches. The germline CDR1 and CDR2 sequences are SNHLY and FYNNEI. The DNA of the CDR3 is TGTGCCAGCGGGGCTAGCGGGAGTGGTACCGGGGAGCTGTTTTTT. The encoded protein is CASGASGSGTGELFF.